This T cell receptor (beta chain) emerged from a study of T cell repertoires in ileal Crohn's disease. Across the study: About half of patients got postoperative therapy: under 12 thiopurines, around 20 anti-TNF. Overall study findings and caveats: Compared with CD4 T cells, sorted CD8 cells carried more expanded clones. All patients with clonality above 26.8% had endoscopic recurrence.

Measured with immunoSEQ multiplex PCR; TCRdb has only the in-frame clones, and not every one. Among over 7,500 clones, less than 85% were seen once, and the ten largest hold less than 30%. Regarding this clone: The target antigen is unknown.

This CDR3 is 15 amino acids long. The germline V gene encodes CDR1 SGHTA and CDR2 FQGNSA. V lost 4 bases to trimming and J lost 3 bases; unmatched junction nucleotides: 6. The material sequenced was ileal tissue. This TCR was sampled from an adult with Crohn's disease. The chain recombines TRBV7-2 with TRBJ2-7, with 10 bases identical to TRBD1. The CDR3 protein is CASSWRQGAIYEQYF. The CDR3 region has the DNA TGTGCCAGCAGCTGGCGACAGGGGGCGATCTACGAGCAGTACTTC.